Listed here is a single T cell receptor beta chain. CDR1 is SGHNT and CDR2 is YENEEA in the germline V gene. This CDR3 spans 15 amino acids. Between the trimmed V and J ends, which lost 2 bases and 5 bases, there was a span of 13 bases. The PCR used 60 Vbeta and 13 Jbeta primers. Only in-frame clones appear in the TCRdb table, and some are missing; sequencing was by immunoSEQ multiplex PCR. The sample shows 200,000 to 250,000 clones, 85% to 90% of them seen only once. This entry is derived from a study of cytomegalovirus exposure and HLA in healthy donors. The V and J genes are TRBV11-3 and TRBJ2-1; weak D call: TRBD1 (5 bases). This receptor was taken from a woman younger than 30 in good health and CMV-seronegative. Sequencing input: PBMCs. The DNA for the CDR3 is TGTGCCAGCAGCTTAAAAAGGGGTCTAAACAATGAGCAGTTCTTC. Protein: CASSLKRGLNNEQFF.